Shown below are 15 T cell receptor beta chains from a single sample sequenced in a study of T cells expressing NK-cell markers (dated by TCRdb to 2018 to 2020). Libraries were prepared through 5' RACE. Reads for this sample came from an Illumina HiSeq 2000. The reads were reprocessed in TCRdb, with one entry per CDR3 protein sequence and no accompanying DNA. The data table for this sample lists about 150,000 distinct CDR3 sequences. The ten top clones hold roughly 12% of the sample. Sample: blood T cells: a sorted CD56 or NKG2C T cell subset, CD4+ or CD8+ T cells, or bulk PBMC T cells (not recorded which). The receptor set was obtained from a young man in good health. Donor details come from another sample of the same person, matched by shared clones.

V usage is TRBV19 and J usage is TRBJ2-2; TCRdb's D gene call, TRBD2, goes unchecked for lack of DNA. The CDR3 runs to 18 residues. Germline-derived CDR1 and CDR2 are LNHDA and SQIVND (reference sequence). CDR3: CASSIQTGLAGGAGELFF.

The chain is built from TRBV13 and TRBJ2-2; TCRdb reports TRBD2, a call that lacks DNA to check it against. CDR1 is PRHDT, CDR2 FYEKMQ, per germline (reference sequence). The CDR3 extends over 15 amino acids. This CDR3 reads CASSSGGRRTGELFF.

This CDR3 reads CASSGRPLKVDEQFF. The genes are TRBV11-3 and TRBJ2-1; absent DNA, TCRdb's TRBD2 call cannot be checked. The CDR3 contains 15 residues. The germline gives CDR1 SGHNT, CDR2 YENEEA.

The chain is built from TRBV4-1 and TRBJ2-7. Per the germline V gene, CDR1 is MGHRA and CDR2 is YSYEKL. The CDR3 runs 13 residues. CDR3 sequence: CASSQVGSPEQYF.

The chain carries TRBV20-1 and TRBJ2-1; TCRdb calls TRBD2, which cannot be checked without DNA. CDR1 is DFQATT and CDR2 is SNEGSKA in the germline V gene (reference sequence). The CDR3 covers 15 residues. Here the CDR3 reads CSARTSGSRDNEQFF.

The chain recombines TRBV20-1 with TRBJ2-1; TCRdb proposes TRBD1, but this gene call is untestable without DNA. The CDR3 extends over 14 amino acids. Germline CDR1 reads DFQATT; CDR2 reads SNEGSKA (reference sequence). CDR3 sequence reads: CSARDMTALDEQFF.

This chain joins TRBV28 and TRBJ2-7; without DNA, the TCRdb call of TRBD2 cannot be checked. The CDR3 covers 13 residues. Per germline, CDR1 MDHEN and CDR2 SYDVKM. The CDR3 loop is CASTAAEPYEQYF.

This chain uses TRBV24-1 with TRBJ2-5. Germline lookup yields CDR1 KGHDR and CDR2 SFDVKD. This CDR3 is built from 14 residues. CDR3 sequence: CATSDRTEQETQYF.

This chain connects TRBV27 to TRBJ2-4; TCRdb returns TRBD1, unconfirmable since there is no DNA. The germline CDR1 and CDR2 sequences are MNHEY and SMNVEV (reference sequence). CDR3 length equals 16 residues. CDR3 amino acids: CASSIRTGNGRDIQYF.

V usage is TRBV12-3 or TRBV12-4 and J usage is TRBJ2-5. CDR3 length equals 14 residues. The CDR3 loop is CASSLEGIQETQYF.

This rearrangement joins TRBV12-3 or TRBV12-4 to TRBJ2-1; TCRdb gives TRBD2 as the D gene, but with no DNA this cannot be confirmed. The CDR3 contains 16 residues. This CDR3 is CASSFPLAGDGNEQFF.

J is TRBJ2-7 and V is TRBV11-2; TCRdb lists TRBD2, though no DNA is available to test this call. The CDR3 is 14 amino acids. Germline V CDR1 and CDR2: SGHAT, FQNNGV. The CDR3 reads CASSPGTRDYEQYF.

V gene TRBV13 combines with J gene TRBJ2-2; TCRdb reports TRBD2, a call that lacks DNA to check it against. The V gene's germline CDR1 is PRHDT and CDR2 FYEKMQ (reference sequence). This CDR3 comprises 19 residues. The CDR3 is CASSLRLAGGSMYTGELFF.

The chain joins TRBV13 to TRBJ2-3; TCRdb gives TRBD1 as the D gene, but with no DNA this cannot be confirmed. Germline CDR1 is PRHDT and CDR2 is FYEKMQ (reference sequence). The CDR3 runs to 14 residues. CDR3 region: CASSPPLIPDTQYF.

The CDR3 region is CASSQDRVLYTDTQYF. The rearrangement links TRBV4-3 to TRBJ2-3; with no DNA, the TCRdb D assignment of TRBD1 cannot be verified. In germline, CDR1 is LGHNA, CDR2 YSLEER. The CDR3 sequence is 16 residues long.